This T cell receptor (beta chain) is drawn from a study of patients and donors after allogeneic stem cell transplantation. MiXCR, applied by TCRdb to the RT-PCR reads, yields one record per CDR3 protein. This sample carries 900,000 to 1,000,000 distinct CDR3 sequences, 15% to 20% of them seen once, and the ten largest clones take 5% to 6.5%. There are 12 residues in the CDR3. The V and J ends lost 8 bases and 3 bases, in that order; junction bases with no gene match: 3. Germline V gene lookup returns CDR1 MDHEN and CDR2 SYDVKM. The V gene is TRBV28, the J gene TRBJ2-7; 8 nucleotides align to TRBD2. The source material was blood, either unsorted or a sorted T cell fraction (not recorded which). This clonotype was obtained from a human donor who was either an allogeneic HSCT recipient or a stem cell or donor lymphocyte infusion donor (not recorded which). It is not recorded whose cells these are; they may come from a transplant donor. The CDR3 sequence is CASLAGNYEQYF. Written as DNA, the CDR3 is TGTGCCAGCCTAGCGGGCAACTACGAGCAGTACTTC.